This T cell receptor beta chain was recovered during a study of cytomegalovirus exposure and HLA in healthy donors. Primers for the PCR totalled 60 Vbeta and 13 Jbeta. TCRdb's copy holds only in-frame clones and misses some; the assay was immunoSEQ multiplex PCR. The data hold around 160,000 clones, with around 80% observed a single time. The source of this sequence is a woman in her thirties or forties in good health and CMV-seropositive. What was sequenced was PBMCs.

CDR3 amino acids: CASTNRGLGYTF. The CDR3, as DNA: TGTGCCAGCACCAACAGGGGGCTTGGCTACACCTTC. V and J are TRBV7-8 and TRBJ1-2, with 9 bases fitting TRBD1. Germline assignment: CDR1 SGHVS and CDR2 FQNEAQ. Trimming cost V 7 bases and J 7 bases; bases outside gene matches: 4. This CDR3 comprises 12 residues.